This T cell receptor (beta chain) was recovered during a study of graft-versus-host responses after intestinal transplantation. The data were produced by immunoSEQ multiplex PCR, yet TCRdb's version contains in-frame clones alone and is incomplete. Of about 39,000 clones listed, over 90% were seen once; the top ten hold 20% to 25%. For this clone: The antigen remains unidentified.

Germline CDR1 reads LNHDA; CDR2 reads SQIVND (reference sequence). CDR3 size: 15 residues. V lost 7 bases, J lost 2 bases, and 15 bases lay in between. The source material was unstimulated CD8+ T cells sorted from spleen or lymph node cells, sampled before transplant. The TCR sequence derives from a human donor who was the organ donor for an intestinal transplant. The chain has TRBV19 and TRBJ1-5; D uncertain. The CDR3 loop reads CASTNGGWGNQPQHF. DNA for the CDR3: TGTGCCAGTACCAATGGAGGGTGGGGCAATCAGCCCCAGCATTTT. The full variable domain, with the rest looked up from reference TRBV19 and TRBJ1-5, is DGGITQSPKYLFRKEGQNVTLSCEQNLNHDAMYWYRQDPGQGLRLIYYSQIVNDFQKGDIAEGYSVSREKKESFPLTVTSAQKNPTAFYLCASTNGGWGNQPQHFGDGTRLSIL.